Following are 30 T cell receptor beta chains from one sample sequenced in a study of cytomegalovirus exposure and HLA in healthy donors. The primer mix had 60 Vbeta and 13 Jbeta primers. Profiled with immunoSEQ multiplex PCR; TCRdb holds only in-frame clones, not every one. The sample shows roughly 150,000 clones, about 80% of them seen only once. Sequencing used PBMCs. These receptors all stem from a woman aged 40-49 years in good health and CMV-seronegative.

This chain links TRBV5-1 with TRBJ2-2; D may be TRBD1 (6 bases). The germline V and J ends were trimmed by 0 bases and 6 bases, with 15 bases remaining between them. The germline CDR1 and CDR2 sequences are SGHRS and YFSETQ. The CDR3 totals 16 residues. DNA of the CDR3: TGCGCCAGCAGCTTGGCGCAGGGGAGCAATTCCGGGGAGCTGTTTTTT. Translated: CASSLAQGSNSGELFF.

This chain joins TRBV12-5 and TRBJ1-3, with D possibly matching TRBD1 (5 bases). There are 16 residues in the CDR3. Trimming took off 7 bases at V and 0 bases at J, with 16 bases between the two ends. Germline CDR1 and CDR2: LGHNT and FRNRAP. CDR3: CASAPVGHPSGNTIYF. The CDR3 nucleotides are TGTGCTAGTGCCCCGGTCGGACACCCCTCTGGAAACACCATATATTTT.

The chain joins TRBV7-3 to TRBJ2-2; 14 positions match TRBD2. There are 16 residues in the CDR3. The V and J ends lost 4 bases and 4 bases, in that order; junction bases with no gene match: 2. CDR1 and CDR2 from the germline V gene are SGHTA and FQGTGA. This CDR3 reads CASSSTSGGATGELFF. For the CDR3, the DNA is TGTGCCAGCAGCTCGACTAGCGGGGGGGCCACCGGGGAGCTGTTTTTT.

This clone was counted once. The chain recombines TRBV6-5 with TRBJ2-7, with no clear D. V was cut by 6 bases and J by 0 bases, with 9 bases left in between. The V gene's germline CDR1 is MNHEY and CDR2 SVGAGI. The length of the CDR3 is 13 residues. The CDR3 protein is CASRITSSYEQYF. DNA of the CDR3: TGTGCCAGCAGAATAACAAGCTCCTACGAGCAGTACTTC.

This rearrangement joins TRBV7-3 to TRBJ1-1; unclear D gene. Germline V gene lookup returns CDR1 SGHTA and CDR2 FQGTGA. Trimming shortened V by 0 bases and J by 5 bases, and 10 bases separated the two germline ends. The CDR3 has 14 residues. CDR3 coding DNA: TGTGCCAGCAGCTTAACCAGTGATGCAACTGAAGCTTTCTTT. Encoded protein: CASSLTSDATEAFF.

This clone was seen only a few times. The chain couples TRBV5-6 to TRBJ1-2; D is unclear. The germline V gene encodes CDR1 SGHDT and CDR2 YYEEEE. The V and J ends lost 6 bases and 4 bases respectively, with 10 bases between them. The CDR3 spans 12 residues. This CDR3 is CASNWGGYGYTF. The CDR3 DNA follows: TGTGCCAGCAACTGGGGAGGCTATGGCTACACCTTC.

The CDR3 nucleotides read TGTGCCAGCAGGAGCAAAAGGGAGGCTTTCTTT. This encodes CASRSKREAFF. The V gene is TRBV28, the J gene TRBJ1-1; D unresolved. Germline-derived CDR1 and CDR2 are MDHEN and SYDVKM. The CDR3 extends over 11 amino acids. The V gene lost 6 bases and the J gene lost 11 bases, with 13 bases spanning the gap.

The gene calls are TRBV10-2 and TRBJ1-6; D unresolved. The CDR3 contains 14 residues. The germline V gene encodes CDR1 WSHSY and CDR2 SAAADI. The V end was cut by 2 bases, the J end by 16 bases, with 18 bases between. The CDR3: CASSETGTSGLLHF. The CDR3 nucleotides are TGCGCCAGCAGTGAGACGGGAACCTCCGGGCTACTCCACTTT.

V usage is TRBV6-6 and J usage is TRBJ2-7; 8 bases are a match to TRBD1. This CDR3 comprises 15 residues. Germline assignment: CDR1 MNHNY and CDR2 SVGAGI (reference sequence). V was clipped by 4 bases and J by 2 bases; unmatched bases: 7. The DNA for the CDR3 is TGTGCCAGCAGTTCTACAGGGGGGCTAGCCTACGAGCAGTACTTC. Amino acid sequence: CASSSTGGLAYEQYF.

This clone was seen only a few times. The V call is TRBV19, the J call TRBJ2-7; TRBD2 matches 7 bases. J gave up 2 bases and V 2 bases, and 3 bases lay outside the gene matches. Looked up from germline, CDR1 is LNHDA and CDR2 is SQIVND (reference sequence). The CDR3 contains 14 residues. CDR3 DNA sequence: TGTGCCAGTAGTATAACTAGCGAGGCCTACGAGCAGTACTTC. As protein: CASSITSEAYEQYF.

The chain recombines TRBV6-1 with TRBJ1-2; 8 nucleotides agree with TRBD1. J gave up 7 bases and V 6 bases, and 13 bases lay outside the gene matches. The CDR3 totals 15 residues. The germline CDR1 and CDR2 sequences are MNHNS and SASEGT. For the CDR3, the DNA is TGTGCCAGCAGCGACACTGGACAGGGTTCGTCTGGCTACACCTTC. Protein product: CASSDTGQGSSGYTF.

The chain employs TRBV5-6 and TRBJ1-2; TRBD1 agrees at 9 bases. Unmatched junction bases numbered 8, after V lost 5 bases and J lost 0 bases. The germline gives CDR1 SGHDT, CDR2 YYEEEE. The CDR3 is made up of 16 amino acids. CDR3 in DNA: TGTGCCAGCAGACTGGAGGGACAGGGTGCTAACTATGGCTACACCTTC. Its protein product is CASRLEGQGANYGYTF.

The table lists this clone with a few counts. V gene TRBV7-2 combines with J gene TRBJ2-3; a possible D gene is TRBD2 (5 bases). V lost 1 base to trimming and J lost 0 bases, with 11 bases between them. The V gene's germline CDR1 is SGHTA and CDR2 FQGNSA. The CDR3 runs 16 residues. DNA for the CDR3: TGTGCCAGCAGCTTAGATCCTAGCTCTAGCACAGATACGCAGTATTTT. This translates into CASSLDPSSSTDTQYF.

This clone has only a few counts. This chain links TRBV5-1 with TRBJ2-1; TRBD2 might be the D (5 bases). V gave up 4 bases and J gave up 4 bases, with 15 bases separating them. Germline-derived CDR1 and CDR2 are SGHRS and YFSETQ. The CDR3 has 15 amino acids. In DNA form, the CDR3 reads TGCGCCAGCAGCATGGGGAGCCCTCAATACAATGAGCAGTTCTTC. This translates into CASSMGSPQYNEQFF. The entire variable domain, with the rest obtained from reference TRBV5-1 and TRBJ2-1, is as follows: KAGVTQTPRYLIKTRGQQVTLSCSPISGHRSVSWYQQTPGQGLQFLFEYFSETQRNKGNFPGRFSGRQFSNSRSEMNVSTLELGDSALYLCASSMGSPQYNEQFFGPGTRLTVL.

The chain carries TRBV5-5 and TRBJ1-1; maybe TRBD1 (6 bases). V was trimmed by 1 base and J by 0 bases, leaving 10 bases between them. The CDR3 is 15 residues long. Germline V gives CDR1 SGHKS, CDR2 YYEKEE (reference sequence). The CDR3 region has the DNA TGTGCCAGCAGCTTGCCACAGGGCATGAACACTGAAGCTTTCTTT. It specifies CASSLPQGMNTEAFF.

CDR3 amino acids: CASSLDWGRHGDEPLHF. As DNA, the CDR3 is TGTGCCAGCAGCTTAGACTGGGGGCGCCACGGTGACGAACCCCTCCACTTT. V usage is TRBV7-9 and J usage is TRBJ1-6; a possible D gene is TRBD1 (6 bases). The V and J ends lost 1 base and 12 bases respectively, with 22 bases between them. This CDR3 has 17 amino acids. Germline CDR1 and CDR2: SEHNR and FQNEAQ (reference sequence).

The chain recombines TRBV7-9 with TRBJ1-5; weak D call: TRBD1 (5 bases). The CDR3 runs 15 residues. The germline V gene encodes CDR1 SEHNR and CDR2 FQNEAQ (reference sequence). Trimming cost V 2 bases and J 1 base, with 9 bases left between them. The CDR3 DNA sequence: TGTGCCAGCAGCTTAAGCAGGGAAAGCAATCAGCCCCAGCATTTT. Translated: CASSLSRESNQPQHF.

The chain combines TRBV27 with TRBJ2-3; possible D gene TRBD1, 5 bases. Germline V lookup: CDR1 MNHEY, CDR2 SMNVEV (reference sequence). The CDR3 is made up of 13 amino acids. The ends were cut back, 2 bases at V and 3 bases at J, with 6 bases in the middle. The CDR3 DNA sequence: TGTGCCAGCAGTTTAAGGGGTACAGATACGCAGTATTTT. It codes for CASSLRGTDTQYF.

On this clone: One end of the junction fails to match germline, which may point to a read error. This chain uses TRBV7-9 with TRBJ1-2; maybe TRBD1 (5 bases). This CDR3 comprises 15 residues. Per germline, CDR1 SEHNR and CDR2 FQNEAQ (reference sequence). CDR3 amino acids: CSSSTGHPSAYGYTF. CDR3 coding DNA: TGTTCCAGCAGCACCGGACACCCGAGCGCCTATGGCTACACCTTC.

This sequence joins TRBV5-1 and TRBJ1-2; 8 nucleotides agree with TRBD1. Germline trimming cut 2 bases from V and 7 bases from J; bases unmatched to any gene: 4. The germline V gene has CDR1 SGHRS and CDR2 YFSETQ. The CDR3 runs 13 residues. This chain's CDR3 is CASSLTGTGGYTF. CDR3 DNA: TGCGCCAGCAGCTTAACCGGGACAGGTGGCTACACCTTC.

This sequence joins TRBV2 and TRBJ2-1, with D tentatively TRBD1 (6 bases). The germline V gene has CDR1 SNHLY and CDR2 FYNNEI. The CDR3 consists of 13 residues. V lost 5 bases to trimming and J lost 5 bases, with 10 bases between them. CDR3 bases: TGTGCCAGCAGTTCTGGACAGAACAATGAGCAGTTCTTC. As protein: CASSSGQNNEQFF.

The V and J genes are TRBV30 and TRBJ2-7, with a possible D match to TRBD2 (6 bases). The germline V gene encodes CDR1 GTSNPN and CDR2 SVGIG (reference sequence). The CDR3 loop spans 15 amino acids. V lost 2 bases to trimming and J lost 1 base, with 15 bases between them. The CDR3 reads CAWSNPAGGSYEQYF. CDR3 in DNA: TGTGCCTGGAGTAATCCCGCAGGAGGGTCCTACGAGCAGTACTTC.

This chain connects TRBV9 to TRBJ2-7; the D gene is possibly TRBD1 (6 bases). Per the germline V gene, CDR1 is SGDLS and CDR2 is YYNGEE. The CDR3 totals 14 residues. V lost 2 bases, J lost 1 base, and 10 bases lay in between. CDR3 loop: CASSVRDTSYEQYF. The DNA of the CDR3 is TGTGCCAGCAGCGTCCGGGACACATCCTACGAGCAGTACTTC.

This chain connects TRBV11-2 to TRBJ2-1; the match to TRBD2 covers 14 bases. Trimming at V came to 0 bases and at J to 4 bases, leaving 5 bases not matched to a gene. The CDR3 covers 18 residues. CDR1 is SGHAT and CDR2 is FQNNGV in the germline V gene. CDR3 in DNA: TGTGCCAGCAGCTTAGAAGGAGGACTAGCGGGGGGATACAATGAGCAGTTCTTC. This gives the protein CASSLEGGLAGGYNEQFF. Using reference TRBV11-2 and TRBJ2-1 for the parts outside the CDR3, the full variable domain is EAGVAQSPRYKIIEKRQSVAFWCNPISGHATLYWYQQILGQGPKLLIQFQNNGVVDDSQLPKDRFSAERLKGVDSTLKIQPAKLEDSAVYLCASSLEGGLAGGYNEQFFGPGTRLTVL.

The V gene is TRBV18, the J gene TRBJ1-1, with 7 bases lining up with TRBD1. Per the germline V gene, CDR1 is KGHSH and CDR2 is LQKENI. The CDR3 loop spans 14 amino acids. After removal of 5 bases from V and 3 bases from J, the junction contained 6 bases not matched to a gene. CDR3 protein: CASSADRAYTEAFF. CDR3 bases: TGTGCCAGCTCAGCAGACAGGGCTTACACTGAAGCTTTCTTT.

For the CDR3, the DNA is TGTGCCAGCAGTTACGGGCGGACAGGGGGAAACACCATATATTTT. Residues: CASSYGRTGGNTIYF. This rearrangement joins TRBV6-5 to TRBJ1-3, with TRBD1 identical over 8 bases. After removal of 2 bases from V and 4 bases from J, the junction contained 4 bases not matched to a gene. Germline loops: CDR1 MNHEY, CDR2 SVGAGI. The CDR3 sequence is 15 residues long.

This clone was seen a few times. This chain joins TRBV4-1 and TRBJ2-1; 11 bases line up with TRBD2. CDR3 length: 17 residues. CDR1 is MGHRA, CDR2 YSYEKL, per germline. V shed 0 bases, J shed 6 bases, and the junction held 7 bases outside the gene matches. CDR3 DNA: TGCGCCAGCAGCCAAGATGCAGGAACTAGCGGGAGCAATGAGCAGTTCTTC. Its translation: CASSQDAGTSGSNEQFF.

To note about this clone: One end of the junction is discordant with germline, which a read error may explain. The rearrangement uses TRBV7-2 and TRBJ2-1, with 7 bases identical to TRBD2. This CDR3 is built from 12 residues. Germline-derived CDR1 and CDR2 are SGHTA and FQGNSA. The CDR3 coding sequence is TGTGCCAGCAGCTCACTTGCGGGAGTTCGGGTCTTC. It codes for CASSSLAGVRVF.

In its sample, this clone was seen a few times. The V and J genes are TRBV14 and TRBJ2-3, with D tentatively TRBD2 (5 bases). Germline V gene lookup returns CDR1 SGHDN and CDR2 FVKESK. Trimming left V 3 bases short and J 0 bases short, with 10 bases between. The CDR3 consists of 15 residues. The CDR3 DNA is TGTGCCAGCAGCCACTTCCTAGCTAGCACAGATACGCAGTATTTT. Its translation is CASSHFLASTDTQYF.

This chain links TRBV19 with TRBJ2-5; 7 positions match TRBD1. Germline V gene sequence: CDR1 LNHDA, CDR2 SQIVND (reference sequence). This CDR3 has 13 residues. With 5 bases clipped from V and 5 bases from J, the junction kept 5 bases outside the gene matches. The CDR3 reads CASSEQGSETQYF. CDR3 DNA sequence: TGTGCCAGTAGTGAACAGGGGTCGGAGACCCAGTACTTC.